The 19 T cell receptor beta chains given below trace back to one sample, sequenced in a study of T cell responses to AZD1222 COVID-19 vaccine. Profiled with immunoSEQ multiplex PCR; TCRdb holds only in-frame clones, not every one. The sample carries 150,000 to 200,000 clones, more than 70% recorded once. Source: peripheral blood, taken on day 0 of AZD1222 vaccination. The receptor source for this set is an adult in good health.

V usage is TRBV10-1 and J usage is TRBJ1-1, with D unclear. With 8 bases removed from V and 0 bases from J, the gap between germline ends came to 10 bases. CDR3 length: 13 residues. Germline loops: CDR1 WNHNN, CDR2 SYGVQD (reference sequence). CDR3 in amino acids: CASHCSLNTEAFF. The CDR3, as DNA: TGCGCCAGCCACTGCTCCCTGAACACTGAAGCTTTCTTT.

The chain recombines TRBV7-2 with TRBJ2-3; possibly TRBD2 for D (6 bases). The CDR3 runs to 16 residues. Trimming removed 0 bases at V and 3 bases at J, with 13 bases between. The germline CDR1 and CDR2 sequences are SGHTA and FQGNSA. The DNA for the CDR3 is TGTGCCAGCAGCTTAGCTTCCGGGGGTTGGACAGATACGCAGTATTTT. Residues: CASSLASGGWTDTQYF.

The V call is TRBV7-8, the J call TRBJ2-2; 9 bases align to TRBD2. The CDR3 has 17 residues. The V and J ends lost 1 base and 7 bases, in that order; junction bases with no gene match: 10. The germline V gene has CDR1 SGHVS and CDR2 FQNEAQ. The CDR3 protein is CASSLGGSGRFGGELFF. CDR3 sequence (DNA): TGTGCCAGCAGCTTAGGAGGTAGCGGGAGATTCGGCGGGGAGCTGTTTTTT. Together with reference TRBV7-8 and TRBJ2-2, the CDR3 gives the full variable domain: GAGVSQSPRYKVAKRGQDVALRCDPISGHVSLFWYQQALGQGPEFLTYFQNEAQLDKSGLPSDRFFAERPEGSVSTLKIQRTQQEDSAVYLCASSLGGSGRFGGELFFGEGSRLTVL.

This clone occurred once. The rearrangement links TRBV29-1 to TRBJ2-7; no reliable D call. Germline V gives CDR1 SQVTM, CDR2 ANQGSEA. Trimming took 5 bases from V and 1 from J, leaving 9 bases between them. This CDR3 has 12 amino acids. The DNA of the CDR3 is TGCAGCGTTTATGGTGCTTCCTACGAGCAGTACTTC. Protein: CSVYGASYEQYF.

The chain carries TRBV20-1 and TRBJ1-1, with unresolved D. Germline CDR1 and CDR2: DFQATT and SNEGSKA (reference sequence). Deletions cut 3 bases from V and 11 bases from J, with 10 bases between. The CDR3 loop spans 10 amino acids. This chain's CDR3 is CSASRERAFF. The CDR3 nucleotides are TGCAGTGCTAGCCGGGAGAGGGCTTTCTTT.

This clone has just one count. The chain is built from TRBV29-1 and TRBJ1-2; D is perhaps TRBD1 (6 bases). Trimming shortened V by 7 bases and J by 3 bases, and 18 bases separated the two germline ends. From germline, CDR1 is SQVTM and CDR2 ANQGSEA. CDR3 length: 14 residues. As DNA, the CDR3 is TGCAGCGCCACTAAACAGGGAAGCGACTATGGCTACACCTTC. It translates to CSATKQGSDYGYTF.

CDR3: CASSLSRLSNEQFF. Here the CDR3 DNA reads TGTGCCAGCAGCTTATCCAGACTTTCCAATGAGCAGTTCTTC. The chain employs TRBV7-3 and TRBJ2-1; D unresolved. Trimming pared 2 bases from V and 6 bases from J, leaving 11 bases between. Germline lookup yields CDR1 SGHTA and CDR2 FQGTGA. The CDR3 runs 14 residues.

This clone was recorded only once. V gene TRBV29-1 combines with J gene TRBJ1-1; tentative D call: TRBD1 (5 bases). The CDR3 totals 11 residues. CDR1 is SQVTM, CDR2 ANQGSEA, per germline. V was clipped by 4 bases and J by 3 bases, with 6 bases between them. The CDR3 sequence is CSVGGDTEAFF. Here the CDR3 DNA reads TGCAGCGTTGGAGGGGACACTGAAGCTTTCTTT. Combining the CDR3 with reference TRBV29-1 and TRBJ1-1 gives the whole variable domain SAVISQKPSRDICQRGTSLTIQCQVDSQVTMMFWYRQQPGQSLTLIATANQGSEATYESGFVIDKFPISRPNLTFSTLTVSNMSPEDSSIYLCSVGGDTEAFFGQGTRLTVV.

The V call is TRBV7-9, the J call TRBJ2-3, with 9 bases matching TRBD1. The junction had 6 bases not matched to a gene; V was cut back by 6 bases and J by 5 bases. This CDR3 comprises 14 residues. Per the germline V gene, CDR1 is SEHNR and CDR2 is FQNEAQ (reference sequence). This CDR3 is CASRTGGAQDTQYF. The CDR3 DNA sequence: TGTGCCAGCAGGACAGGGGGGGCCCAAGATACGCAGTATTTT.

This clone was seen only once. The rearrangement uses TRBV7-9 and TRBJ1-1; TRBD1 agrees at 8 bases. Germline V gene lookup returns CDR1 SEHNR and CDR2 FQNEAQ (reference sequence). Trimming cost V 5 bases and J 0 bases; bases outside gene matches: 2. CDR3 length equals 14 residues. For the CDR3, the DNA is TGTGCCAGCAGCCGGGACAGGATGAACACTGAAGCTTTCTTT. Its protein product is CASSRDRMNTEAFF.

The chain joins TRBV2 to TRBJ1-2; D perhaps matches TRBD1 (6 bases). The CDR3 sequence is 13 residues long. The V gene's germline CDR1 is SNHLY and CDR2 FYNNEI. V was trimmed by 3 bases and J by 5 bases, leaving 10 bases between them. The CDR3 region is CASSEGAVYGYTF. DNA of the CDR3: TGTGCCAGCAGTGAGGGGGCGGTTTATGGCTACACCTTC. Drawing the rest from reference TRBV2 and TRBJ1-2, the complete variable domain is EPEVTQTPSHQVTQMGQEVILRCVPISNHLYFYWYRQILGQKVEFLVSFYNNEISEKSEIFDDQFSVERPDGSNFTLKIRSTKLEDSAMYFCASSEGAVYGYTFGSGTRLTVV.

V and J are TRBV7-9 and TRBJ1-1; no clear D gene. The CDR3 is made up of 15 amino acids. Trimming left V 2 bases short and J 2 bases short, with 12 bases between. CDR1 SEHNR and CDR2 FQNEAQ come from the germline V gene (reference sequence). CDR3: CASSLITGSNTEAFF. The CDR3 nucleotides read TGTGCCAGCAGCTTAATTACCGGTTCTAACACTGAAGCTTTCTTT. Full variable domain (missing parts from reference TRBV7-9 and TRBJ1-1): DTGVSQNPRHKITKRGQNVTFRCDPISEHNRLYWYRQTLGQGPEFLTYFQNEAQLEKSRLLSDRFSAERPKGSFSTLEIQRTEQGDSAMYLCASSLITGSNTEAFFGQGTRLTVV.

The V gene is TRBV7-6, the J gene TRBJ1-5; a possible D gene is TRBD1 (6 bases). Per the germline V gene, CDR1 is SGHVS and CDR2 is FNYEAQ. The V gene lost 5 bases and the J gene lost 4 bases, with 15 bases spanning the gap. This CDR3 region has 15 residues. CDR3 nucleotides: TGTGCCAGCAGCCAGATGTCGGGGGCGAATCAGCCCCAGCATTTT. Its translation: CASSQMSGANQPQHF.

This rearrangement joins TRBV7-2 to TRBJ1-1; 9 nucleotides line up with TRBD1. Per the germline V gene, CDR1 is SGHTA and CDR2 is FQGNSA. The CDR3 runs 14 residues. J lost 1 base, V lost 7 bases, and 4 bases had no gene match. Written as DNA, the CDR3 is TGTGCCAGCACCGTGGACAGGGGGAACACTGAAGCTTTCTTT. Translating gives CASTVDRGNTEAFF. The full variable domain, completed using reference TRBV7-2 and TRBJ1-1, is GAGVSQSPSNKVTEKGKDVELRCDPISGHTALYWYRQSLGQGLEFLIYFQGNSAPDKSGLPSDRFSAERTGGSVSTLTIQRTQQEDSAVYLCASTVDRGNTEAFFGQGTRLTVV.

The CDR3 reads CASNREGRNTEAFF. The CDR3 DNA reads as TGCGCCTCCAACAGGGAGGGAAGGAACACTGAAGCTTTCTTT. The chain joins TRBV5-1 to TRBJ1-1, with a weak D call TRBD1 (6 bases). Trimming shortened V by 10 bases and J by 1 base, and 17 bases separated the two germline ends. CDR1 and CDR2 from the germline V gene are SGHRS and YFSETQ. The CDR3 is 14 residues long. The whole variable domain, filled in from reference TRBV5-1 and TRBJ1-1, reads KAGVTQTPRYLIKTRGQQVTLSCSPISGHRSVSWYQQTPGQGLQFLFEYFSETQRNKGNFPGRFSGRQFSNSRSEMNVSTLELGDSALYLCASNREGRNTEAFFGQGTRLTVV.

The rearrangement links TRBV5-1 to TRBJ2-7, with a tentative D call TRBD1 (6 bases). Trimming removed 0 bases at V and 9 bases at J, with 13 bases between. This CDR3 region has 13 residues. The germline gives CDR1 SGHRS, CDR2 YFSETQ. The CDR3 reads CASSLGRDNAQYF. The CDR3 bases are TGCGCCAGCAGCTTGGGAAGGGACAATGCGCAGTACTTC.

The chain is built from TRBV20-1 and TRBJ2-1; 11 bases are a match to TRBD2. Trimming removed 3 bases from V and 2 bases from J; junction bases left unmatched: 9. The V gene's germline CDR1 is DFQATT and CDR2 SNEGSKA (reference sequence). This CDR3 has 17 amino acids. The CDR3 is CSASGDTSGRPYNEQFF. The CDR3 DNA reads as TGCAGTGCTAGTGGGGATACTAGCGGGAGACCCTACAATGAGCAGTTCTTC.

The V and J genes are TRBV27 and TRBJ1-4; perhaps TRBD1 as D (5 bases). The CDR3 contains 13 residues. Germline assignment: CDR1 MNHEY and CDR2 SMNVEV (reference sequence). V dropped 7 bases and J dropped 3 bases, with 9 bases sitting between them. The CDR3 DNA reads TGTGCCAGCAAGGGGTTTCCTAATGAAAAACTGTTTTTT. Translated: CASKGFPNEKLFF.

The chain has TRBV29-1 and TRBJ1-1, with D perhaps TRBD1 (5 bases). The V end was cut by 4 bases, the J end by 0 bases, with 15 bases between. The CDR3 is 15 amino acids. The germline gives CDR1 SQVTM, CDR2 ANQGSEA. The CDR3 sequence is CSVGLLGPMNTEAFF. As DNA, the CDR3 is TGCAGCGTTGGTCTACTGGGACCAATGAACACTGAAGCTTTCTTT.